The T cell receptor beta chain described here comes from a study of identical twins. General observations from the study: Not following the same donors, the study drew its conclusions from cross-sectional statistical analysis. Sequences that were beta out-of-frame showed weaker excess twin sharing.

The CDR3 spans 17 residues. Germline CDR1 is MNHEY and CDR2 is SMNVEV (reference sequence). V was shortened by 5 bases and J by 3 bases, with 19 bases between the two germline ends. For this clonotype: The target antigen is unknown.

A universal primer site was created by template switching, with the cDNA bearing unique molecular identifiers. TCRdb ran MiXCR on the 5' RACE reads and lists one entry per CDR3 protein. The data hold about 240,000 distinct CDR3 sequences, with over 9.5% observed a single time. Sequencing was carried out using memory T cells sorted from blood. The TCR sequence derives from a man in his forties or fifties in good health. The genes are TRBV27 and TRBJ2-2, with D tentatively TRBD2 (6 bases). The CDR3 region is CASSPFPRREHTGELFF. CDR3 coding DNA: TGTGCCAGCAGTCCCTTCCCGAGGAGGGAGCACACCGGGGAGCTGTTTTTT.